This T cell receptor (beta chain) was captured in a study of T cells after yellow fever vaccination. 5'RACE template switching produced TCR cDNA carrying a universal primer site and UMIs. Using its own MiXCR run on the 5' RACE reads, TCRdb lists one record per CDR3 protein. Of 550,000 or so distinct CDR3 sequences listed, 15% to 20% are singletons. Study outcomes and limitations: FACS-sorted repertoires could harbor abundant contaminating bulk-population clonotypes. Weaker overall was a secondary response that nonetheless peaked faster, on day 5 versus 15. Reappearing after the booster were most of the clones from primary vaccination (around 95% CD4, around 88% CD8).

Trimming pared 0 bases from V and 2 bases from J, leaving 14 bases between. This CDR3 contains 15 residues. CDR1 GTSNPN and CDR2 SVGIG come from the germline V gene (reference sequence). Of note for this clonotype: The antigen is unknown.

The chain joins TRBV30 to TRBJ2-7, with D possibly being TRBD1 or TRBD2 (6 bases each). This sequence was found in a man aged 25 to 40 who received the YFV17D yellow fever vaccine. This specimen consisted of PBMCs, obtained 15 days after the yellow fever booster vaccination. CDR3 amino acids: CAWSVEGHLPYEQYF. As DNA, the CDR3 is TGTGCCTGGAGTGTGGAGGGACACCTTCCCTACGAGCAGTACTTC.